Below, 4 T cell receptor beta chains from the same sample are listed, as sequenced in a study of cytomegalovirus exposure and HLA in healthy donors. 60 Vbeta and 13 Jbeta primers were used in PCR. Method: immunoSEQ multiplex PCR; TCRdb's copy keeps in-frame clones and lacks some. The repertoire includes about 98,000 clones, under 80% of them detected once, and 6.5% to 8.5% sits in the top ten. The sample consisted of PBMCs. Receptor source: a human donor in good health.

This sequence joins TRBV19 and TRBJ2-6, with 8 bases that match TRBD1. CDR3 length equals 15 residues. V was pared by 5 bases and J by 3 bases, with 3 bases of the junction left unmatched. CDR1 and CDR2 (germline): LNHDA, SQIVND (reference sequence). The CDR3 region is CASSPGGFGANVLTF. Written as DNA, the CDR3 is TGTGCCAGTAGTCCAGGGGGCTTTGGGGCCAACGTCCTGACTTTC.

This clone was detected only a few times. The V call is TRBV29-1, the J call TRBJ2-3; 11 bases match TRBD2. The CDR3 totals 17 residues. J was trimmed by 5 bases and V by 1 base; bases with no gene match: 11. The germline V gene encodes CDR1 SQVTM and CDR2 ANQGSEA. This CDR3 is CSVEVGTGTSGIDTQYF. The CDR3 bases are TGCAGCGTTGAAGTGGGGACCGGGACTAGCGGAATAGATACGCAGTATTTT.

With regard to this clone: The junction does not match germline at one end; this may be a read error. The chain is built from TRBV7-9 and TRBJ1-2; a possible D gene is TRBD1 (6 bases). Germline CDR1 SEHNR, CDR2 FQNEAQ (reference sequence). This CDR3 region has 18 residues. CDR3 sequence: CSSSSTRTDSPAFRGYTF. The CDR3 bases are TGTTCCAGCAGCTCAACAAGGACGGACAGCCCCGCTTTCCGCGGCTACACCTTC.

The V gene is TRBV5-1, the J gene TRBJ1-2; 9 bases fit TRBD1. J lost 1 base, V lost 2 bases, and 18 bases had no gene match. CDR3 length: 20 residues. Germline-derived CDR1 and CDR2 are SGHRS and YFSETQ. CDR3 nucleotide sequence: TGCGCCAGCAGCTTACTATTTACAGGGGGCGTCAGTATGTATAACTATGGCTACACCTTC. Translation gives CASSLLFTGGVSMYNYGYTF. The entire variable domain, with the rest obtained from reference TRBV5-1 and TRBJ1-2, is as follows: KAGVTQTPRYLIKTRGQQVTLSCSPISGHRSVSWYQQTPGQGLQFLFEYFSETQRNKGNFPGRFSGRQFSNSRSEMNVSTLELGDSALYLCASSLLFTGGVSMYNYGYTFGSGTRLTVV.